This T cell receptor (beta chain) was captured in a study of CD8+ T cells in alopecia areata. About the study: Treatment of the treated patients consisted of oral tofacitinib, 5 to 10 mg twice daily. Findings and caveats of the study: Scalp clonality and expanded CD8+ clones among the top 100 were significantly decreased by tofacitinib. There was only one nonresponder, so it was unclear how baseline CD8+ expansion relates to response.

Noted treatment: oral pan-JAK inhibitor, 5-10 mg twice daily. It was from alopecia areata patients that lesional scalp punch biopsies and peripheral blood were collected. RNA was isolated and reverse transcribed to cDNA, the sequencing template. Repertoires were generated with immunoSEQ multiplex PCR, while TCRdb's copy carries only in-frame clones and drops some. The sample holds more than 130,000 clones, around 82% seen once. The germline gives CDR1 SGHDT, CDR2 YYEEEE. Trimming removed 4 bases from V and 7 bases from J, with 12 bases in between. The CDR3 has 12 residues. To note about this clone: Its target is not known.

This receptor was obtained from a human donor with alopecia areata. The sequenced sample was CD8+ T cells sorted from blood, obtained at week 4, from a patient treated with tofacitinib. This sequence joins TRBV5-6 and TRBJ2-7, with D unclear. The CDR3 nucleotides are TGTGCCAGCAGCCTGACGCCGAATGAGCAGTACTTC. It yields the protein CASSLTPNEQYF.